These T cell receptor beta chains were read from a single sample in a study of response to subunit inactivated influenza vaccine. MiXCR, applied by TCRdb to the RT-PCR reads, yields one record per CDR3 protein. The sample has about 780,000 distinct CDR3 sequences, about a fifth seen once. The sample in question was PBMCs from blood, obtained more than 4 days after vaccination. The source of these receptors is a man aged 50 to 59 who received an inactivated influenza vaccine. CDR3s include the opening cysteine and the closing phenylalanine or tryptophan. A D gene is named only where the DNA matches it firmly.

v_call d_call cdr3_aa
TRBV7-6 TRBD1 CASSLGGTGTATDTQYF
TRBV20-1 TRBD2 CSAEILAGGYEQFF
TRBV7-8 NA CASSSPGPMAYEQYF
TRBV10-1 TRBD1 CASTGDRLTGELFF
TRBV12-3/TRBV12-4 NA CASSFRYWGEAFF
TRBV12-3/TRBV12-4 TRBD2 CAIGTSGEYEQYF
TRBV6-1 NA CASRRDRYQPQHF
TRBV4-1 NA CASSQEPQGFGYEQYF
TRBV6-1 TRBD1 CASSPTGTGIYEQYF
TRBV4-2 TRBD2 CASSQDAGVFYEQYF
TRBV27 NA CASSLLGWANVLTF
TRBV13 TRBD1 CASSPGQGIQYF
TRBV11-2 NA CASSRLDQETQYF
TRBV7-2 NA CASSFEQREKLFF
TRBV20-1 NA CSAGQPPNTEAFF
TRBV12-3/TRBV12-4 NA CASNPSTGPNTGELFF
TRBV12-3/TRBV12-4 NA CASSFKSGNSNQPQHF
TRBV29-1 NA CSGGVTEAFF
TRBV6-2/TRBV6-3 TRBD1 CASRTGSIYQPQHF
TRBV11-2 NA CASSTGRENEKLFF
TRBV7-2 TRBD2 CASRAPGLATYNEQFF
TRBV7-9 NA CASSFFGGNTIYF
TRBV3-1 NA CASSPLESFTEAFF
TRBV6-5 TRBD1 CASSYRGSSYEQYF
TRBV30 NA CALYPGLNYNEQFF
TRBV27 TRBD2 CASSFSRWTGTSGSRGTGELFF
TRBV27 NA CASSPNSVRSEAFF
TRBV12-3/TRBV12-4 NA CASSLASRGETQYF
TRBV20-1 NA CSASTGFDQPQHF
TRBV25-1 NA CASSEGEQGWTGELFF
TRBV10-3 NA CAISDRGSGEQYF
TRBV6-1 TRBD1 CASSVRQGSNQPQHF
TRBV6-2/TRBV6-3 NA CASRWAPLVYEQYF
TRBV20-1 NA CSARDLRGGGEKLFF
TRBV3-1 NA CASSQGAWNSPLHF
TRBV20-1 NA CSARHSTNEKLFF
TRBV5-1 NA CASSKPGVVWGYTF
TRBV10-3 NA CAISDGESSYEQYF
TRBV5-1 NA CASSLDPRAGTDTQYF
TRBV6-2/TRBV6-3 NA CASGQTGAERYF
TRBV21-1 NA CASSKTSGRADLMNEQFF
TRBV12-3/TRBV12-4 TRBD2 CASSPGLAGRQETQYF
TRBV9 NA CASSADSMRGANVLTF
TRBV2 NA CASGADGYGELFF
TRBV24-1 NA CATSDRMGGWGDEQFF
TRBV10-2 TRBD1 CASSGGTGSYEQYF
TRBV4-3 NA CASSQDLLNIQYF
TRBV15 TRBD2 CATSRGGGNTLTRTDTQYF
TRBV6-5 NA CATRRETQYF